What follows is one T cell receptor beta chain and its context. Its antigen remains undetermined. No base qualities exist here, and no much larger clone lies one base off it. The sample is drawn from a study of OX40 agonist ivuxolimab in advanced cancers. Broadly, across the study: Ivuxolimab was an agonistic, fully human IgG2 monoclonal antibody directed against OX40 (CD134), a costimulatory receptor. In the dose-escalation cohort, around four fifths of patients were male, and the mean age was 60 years with a range of about 23 to 79. Intravenous ivuxolimab was administered to patients every 2 weeks at six dose levels: 0.01, 0.1, 0.3, 1.5, 3 and 10 mg/kg. Among the approximately 50 dose-escalation patients, around 20 had hepatocellular carcinoma, around 15 melanoma, 9 renal cell carcinoma and 9 head and neck cancer. The monotherapy dose-escalation portion (N of about 47 patients) of the phase I ivuxolimab trial is reported in the paper. Partial responses occurred in three dose-escalation patients, of whom one had hepatocellular carcinoma and two had cutaneous melanoma. The purpose of peripheral TCRbeta sequencing was to test whether ivuxolimab changed TCR sequence diversity and led to clonal T-cell expansion. Prior anti-PD-1, anti-PD-L1 or anti-CTLA-4 therapy was permitted, and checkpoint inhibitors had been received by roughly 42% of dose-escalation patients. Overall study results and their limits: The antigen specificity of the clonally expanded peripheral T cells was not determined. Low levels of normalized T-cell clonal expansion were also seen in some patients who did not respond. After ivuxolimab, more expanded clones were found on average in CD8+ T cells than in CD4+ T cells. In the 0.1-3.0 mg/kg groups, partial responders were among the patients with the lowest normalized peripheral clonal expansion, particularly in CD8+ T cells. Clonal expansion of both CD4+ and CD8+ blood T cells was observed from baseline to week 6 at doses 0.1 to 3.0 mg/kg.

For sequencing of the TCRbeta CDR3 region, genomic DNA was extracted from the sorted cells. The immunoSEQ Assay was used to sequence the TCRbeta CDR3 regions. TCRdb provides this immuneACCESS table in a form limited to in-frame rearrangements. Some clones are lacking; in checked studies, under half of them reflect an unresolved V gene, and why the rest are absent is not known. The sample profile shows a few thousand clones; about 80% of them were found once. The ten largest clones take up 9.5% to 15% of the sample. The CDR3 measures 16 amino acids from cysteine to phenylalanine. Solely the CDR3 DNA is kept, with 48 bases framed from the first base. Relative to germline, V is missing 6 bases and J is missing 6 bases, with 13 bases of the junction outside any gene match. The germline V gene encodes CDR1 SGHDT and CDR2 YYEEEE. Patients with autoimmune disease history or receiving systemic immunosuppression were excluded from the trial. Peripheral blood for TCR sequencing was collected from all dose cohorts at baseline, on cycle 4 day 1, and on cycle 7 day 1. Samples came from an open-label, multicenter, first-in-human phase I dose-escalation trial of ivuxolimab. Adults with locally advanced or metastatic melanoma, renal cell, hepatocellular, or head and neck squamous cell carcinoma were enrolled in the trial. Before TCR sequencing, CD4+ and CD8+ T cells were separately sorted from peripheral blood.

The sample in question was CD4+ or CD8+ T cells sorted from blood, obtained in a trial of the OX40 agonist ivuxolimab. This TCR derives from an adult with an advanced solid tumor such as melanoma, head and neck, liver or kidney cancer. Here the chain combines TRBV5-6 and TRBJ2-1, and TRBD1 matches 9 of the central bases. The DNA sequence is as follows: TGTGCCAGCATCCAGGTCCGAGGACAGGGGTCCAATGAGCAGTTCTTC. Protein translation: CASIQVRGQGSNEQFF.